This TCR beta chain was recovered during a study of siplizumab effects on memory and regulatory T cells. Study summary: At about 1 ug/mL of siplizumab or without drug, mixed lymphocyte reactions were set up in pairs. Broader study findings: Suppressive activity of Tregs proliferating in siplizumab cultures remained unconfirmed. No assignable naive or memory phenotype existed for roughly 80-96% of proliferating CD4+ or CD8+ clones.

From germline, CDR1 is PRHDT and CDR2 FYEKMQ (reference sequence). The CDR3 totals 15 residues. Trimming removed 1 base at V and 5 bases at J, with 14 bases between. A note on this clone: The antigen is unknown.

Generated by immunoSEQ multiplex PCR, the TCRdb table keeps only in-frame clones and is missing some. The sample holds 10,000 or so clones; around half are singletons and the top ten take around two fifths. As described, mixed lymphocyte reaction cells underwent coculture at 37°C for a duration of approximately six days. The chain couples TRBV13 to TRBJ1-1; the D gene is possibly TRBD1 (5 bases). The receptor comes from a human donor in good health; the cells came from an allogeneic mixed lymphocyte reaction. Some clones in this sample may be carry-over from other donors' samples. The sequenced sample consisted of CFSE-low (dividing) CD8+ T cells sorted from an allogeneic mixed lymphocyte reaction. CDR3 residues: CASSLVGGKGTEAFF. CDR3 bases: TGTGCCAGCAGCTTAGTGGGGGGAAAAGGAACTGAAGCTTTCTTT.